This TCR beta chain derives from a study of neurological immune-mediated disorders. This clonotype occurred many times. Trimming stripped 0 bases from V and 3 bases from J, with 9 bases between. CDR1 and CDR2 (germline): DFQATT, SNEGSKA (reference sequence). This CDR3 is built from 13 residues. MiXCR, run by TCRdb on the 5' RACE reads, gives a single entry per CDR3 protein. The sample holds around 19,000 distinct CDR3 sequences, around 10% seen once. Sequenced input: CD8+ T cells from blood. The V call is TRBV20-1, the J call TRBJ2-7; D unclear. The clonotype was recovered from a woman aged 45-65 years in good health. This chain's CDR3 is CSARDSDNYEQYF. The CDR3 DNA is TGCAGTGCTAGAGATTCAGATAACTACGAGCAGTACTTC.